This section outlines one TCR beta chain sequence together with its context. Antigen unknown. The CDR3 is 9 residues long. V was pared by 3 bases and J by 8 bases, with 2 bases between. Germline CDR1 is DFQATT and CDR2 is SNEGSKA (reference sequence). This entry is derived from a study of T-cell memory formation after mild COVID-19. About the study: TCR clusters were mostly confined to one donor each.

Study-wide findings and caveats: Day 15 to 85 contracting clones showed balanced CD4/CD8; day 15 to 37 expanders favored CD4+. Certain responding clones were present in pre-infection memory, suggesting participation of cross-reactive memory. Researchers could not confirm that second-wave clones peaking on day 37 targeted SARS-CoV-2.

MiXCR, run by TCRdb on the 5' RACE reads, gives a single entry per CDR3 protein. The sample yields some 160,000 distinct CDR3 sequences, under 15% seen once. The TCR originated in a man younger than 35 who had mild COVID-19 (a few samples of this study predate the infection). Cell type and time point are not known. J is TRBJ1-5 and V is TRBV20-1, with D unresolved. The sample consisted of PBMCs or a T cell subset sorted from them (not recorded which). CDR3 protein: CSASEPQHF. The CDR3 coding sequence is TGCAGTGCTAGTGAGCCCCAGCATTTT.